This T cell receptor (beta chain) was obtained from a study of blood T cell repertoires in COVID-19. Study summary: In each case, the material was cDNA or gDNA derived from T cells, B-cell-depleted T cells, or PBMCs.

V lost 0 bases and J lost 4; bases outside the gene matches: 6. The CDR3 runs to 16 residues. Per germline, CDR1 SGDLS and CDR2 YYNGEE. Measured with immunoSEQ multiplex PCR; TCRdb has only the in-frame clones, and not every one. The sample shows a few hundred thousand clones, about nine tenths of them seen only once. This clone was observed a single time. Enrollment of patients from Seattle took place during active infection, with longitudinal follow-up. The clonotype comes from a woman aged 30 to 39 with COVID-19, enrolled during active disease. V and J are TRBV9 and TRBJ2-2, with TRBD2 matching 7 bases. Sample: peripheral blood. CDR3 DNA sequence: TGTGCCAGCAGCGTAGTTGGGCGGGAGAGCACCGGGGAGCTGTTTTTT. This sequence encodes CASSVVGRESTGELFF. Using reference TRBV9 and TRBJ2-2 for the parts outside the CDR3, the full variable domain is DSGVTQTPKHLITATGQRVTLRCSPRSGDLSVYWYQQSLDQGLQFLIQYYNGEERAKGNILERFSAQQFPDLHSELNLSSLELGDSALYFCASSVVGRESTGELFFGEGSRLTVL.